This T cell receptor beta chain derives from a study of blood T cell repertoires in COVID-19 (dated by TCRdb to 2018 to 2021). A note on the overall study: Samples from collaborators originated in the United States, Italy and Spain and spanned both the acute and convalescent phases of COVID-19. The material from the prospective study consisted of cDNA or gDNA derived from T cells, B-cell-depleted T cells, or PBMCs. Subjects who had been exposed to COVID-19, were actively infected with it, or had recovered from it provided the deeply sampled blood TCRbeta repertoires that made up the dataset. The repertoires were released in a freely available public database meant as a resource for research on the immune response to SARS-CoV-2. The samples were drawn from two sources: the first 160 participants of the ongoing ImmuneRACE study, and 1,254 subjects contributed by 6 global collaborators. A de-identified subject ID, COVID-19 status, age in years and sex were almost always included in the sample metadata. Where HLA class I and class II types were available, the types were taken from metadata supplied by the sample provider, not from assay-based typing. Study-level results and caveats: The amount of clinical and demographic metadata varied by source and participant and was provided uncurated.

TCRbeta CDR3 regions were amplified from genomic DNA by means of the immunoSEQ Assay, a bias-controlled multiplex PCR. Per the authors' processing: Nucleated cell counts per sample were estimated from amplification of reference gene primers within the assay. To quantify the absolute abundance of each unique TCRbeta CDR3 rearrangement, sequence reads were collapsed and filtered. For each sample, productive Simpson clonality was calculated as the square root of Simpson's diversity index over productive rearrangements. Entries here come from immuneACCESS through TCRdb and include only in-frame sequences with V and J called. Some clones fail to appear in such tables; in the studies checked, an unresolved V gene covers under half of the shortfall, and the cause of the remainder is unknown. The V and J calls and clone size are taken from that table; D and trimming were inferred from the DNA. The table for this sample lists around 71,000 clones; around 85% of them were counted only once. The biggest ten clones account for 5.1% of the sample.

Details on this clone: The antigen this receptor binds is unknown. No qualities accompany the bases; no much larger clone lies one base away.

Each collaborating institution followed its own protocols to collect whole blood in K2EDTA tubes. For TCRbeta analysis, collaborators shipped samples as frozen whole blood, isolated PBMCs, or DNA extracted from either of those sample types. The germline V end is reduced by 3 bases and the J end by 4 bases; junction bases left unmatched: 4. Taken from cysteine to phenylalanine, the CDR3 has 15 residues. The only DNA kept is the CDR3, 45 bases in frame from the first base. The germline V gene yields SGHAT for CDR1 and FQNNGV for CDR2. Sequencing used peripheral blood. The TCR comes from a man older than 75 with acute or convalescent COVID-19. The rearrangement joined TRBV11-2 to TRBJ2-5, and 11 junction bases match TRBD1. The DNA is as follows: TGTGCCAGCAGCTTGGGACAGGGGGGGGTAGAGACCCAGTACTTC. It is translated as CASSLGQGGVETQYF. When the CDR3 is completed using the reference TRBV11-2 and TRBJ2-5 genes on either side, the full variable domain is EAGVAQSPRYKIIEKRQSVAFWCNPISGHATLYWYQQILGQGPKLLIQFQNNGVVDDSQLPKDRFSAERLKGVDSTLKIQPAKLEDSAVYLCASSLGQGGVETQYFGPGTRLLVL.